This section outlines one TCR beta chain sequence together with its context. These data originate in a study of blood T cell repertoires in COVID-19. Across the study: PBMCs, B-cell-depleted T cells, or T cells were the source of the cDNA or gDNA that made up the material.

In germline, CDR1 is LNHDA, CDR2 SQIVND (reference sequence). The V and J ends lost 3 bases and 4 bases, in that order; junction bases with no gene match: 1. There are 13 residues in the CDR3. In the authors' methods: The authors estimated nucleated cell counts from reference gene primer amplification. This table comes from immunoSEQ multiplex PCR, and its TCRdb copy is limited to in-frame clones, with some not included. V and J calls and clone size are those listed in that table; D and trimming were worked out from the DNA. This sample has approximately 200,000 clones, with about 80% found just once.

V gene TRBV19 combines with J gene TRBJ2-3; 7 bases line up with TRBD1. The clonotype comes from a woman in her 30s who had recovered from COVID-19. The material sequenced was peripheral blood. The chain's CDR3 is CASSMDRPDTQYF. The DNA of the CDR3 is TGTGCCAGTAGTATGGACAGGCCAGATACGCAGTATTTT.